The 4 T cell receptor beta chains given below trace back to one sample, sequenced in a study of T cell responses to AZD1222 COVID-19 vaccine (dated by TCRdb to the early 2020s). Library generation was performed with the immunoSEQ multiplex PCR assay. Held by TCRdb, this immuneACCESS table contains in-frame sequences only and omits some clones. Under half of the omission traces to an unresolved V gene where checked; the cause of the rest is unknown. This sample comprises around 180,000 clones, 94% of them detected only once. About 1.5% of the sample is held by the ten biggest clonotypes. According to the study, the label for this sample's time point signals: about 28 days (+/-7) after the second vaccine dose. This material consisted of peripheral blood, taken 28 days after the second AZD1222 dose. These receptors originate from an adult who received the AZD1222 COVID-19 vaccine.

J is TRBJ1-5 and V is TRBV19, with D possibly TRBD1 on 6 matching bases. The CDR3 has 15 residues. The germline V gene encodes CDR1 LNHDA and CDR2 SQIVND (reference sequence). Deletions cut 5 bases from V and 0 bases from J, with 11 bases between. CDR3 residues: CASSSHRDSNQPQHF. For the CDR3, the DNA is TGTGCCAGTAGTTCGCACAGGGATAGCAATCAGCCCCAGCATTTT.

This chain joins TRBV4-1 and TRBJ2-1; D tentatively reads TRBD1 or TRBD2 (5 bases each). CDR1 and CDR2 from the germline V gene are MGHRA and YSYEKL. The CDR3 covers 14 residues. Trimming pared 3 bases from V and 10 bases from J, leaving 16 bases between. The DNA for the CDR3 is TGCGCCAGCAGCCAGTCCGGGACCATCGGCGAGCAGTTCTTC. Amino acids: CASSQSGTIGEQFF.

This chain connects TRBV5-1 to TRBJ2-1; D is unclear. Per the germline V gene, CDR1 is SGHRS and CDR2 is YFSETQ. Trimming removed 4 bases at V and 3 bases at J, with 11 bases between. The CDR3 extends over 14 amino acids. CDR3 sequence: CASSAGPNYNEQFF. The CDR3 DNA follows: TGCGCCAGCAGCGCCGGGCCAAACTACAATGAGCAGTTCTTC.

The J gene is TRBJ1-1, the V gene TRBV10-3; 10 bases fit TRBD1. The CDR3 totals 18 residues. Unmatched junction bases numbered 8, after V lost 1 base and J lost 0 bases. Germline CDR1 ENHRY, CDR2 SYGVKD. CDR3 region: CAISELWGQGTMNTEAFF. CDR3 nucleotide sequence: TGTGCCATCAGTGAGTTATGGGGACAGGGGACAATGAACACTGAAGCTTTCTTT.